This TCR beta chain was recorded in a study of technical replicates of blood from several donors. Sequencing was performed with immunoSEQ multiplex PCR; in TCRdb, only in-frame clones are kept and a portion is missing. Among 95,000 to 100,000 clones, 96% were seen once, and the ten largest hold approximately 0.2%. This clone was detected only once. Germline CDR1 and CDR2: SGHRS and YFSETQ. The CDR3 extends over 15 amino acids. Trimming removed 4 bases from V and 5 bases from J, with 13 bases in between. The source is a human donor in good health. Sequenced sample: T cells isolated from PBMCs. The genes are TRBV5-1 and TRBJ2-6; D remains ambiguous. CDR3 loop: CASSLGDLRANVLTF. Here the CDR3 DNA reads TGCGCCAGCAGCCTGGGTGACTTGAGGGCCAACGTCCTGACTTTC.